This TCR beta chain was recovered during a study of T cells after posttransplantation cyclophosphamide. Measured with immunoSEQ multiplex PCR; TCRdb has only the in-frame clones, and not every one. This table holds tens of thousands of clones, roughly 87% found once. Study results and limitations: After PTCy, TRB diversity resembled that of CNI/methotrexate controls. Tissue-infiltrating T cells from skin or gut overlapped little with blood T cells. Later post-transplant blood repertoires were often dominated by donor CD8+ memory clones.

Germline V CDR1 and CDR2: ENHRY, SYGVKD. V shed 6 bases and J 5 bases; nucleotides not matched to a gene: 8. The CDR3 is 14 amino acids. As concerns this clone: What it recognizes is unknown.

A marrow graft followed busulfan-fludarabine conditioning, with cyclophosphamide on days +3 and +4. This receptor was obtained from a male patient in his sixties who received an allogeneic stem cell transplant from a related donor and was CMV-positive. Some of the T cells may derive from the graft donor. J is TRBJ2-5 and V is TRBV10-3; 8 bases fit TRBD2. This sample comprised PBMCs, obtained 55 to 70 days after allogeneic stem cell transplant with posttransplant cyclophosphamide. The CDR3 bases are TGTGCCATCAGCCAGGTTCGGGGGGGGGAGACCCAGTACTTC. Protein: CAISQVRGGETQYF.